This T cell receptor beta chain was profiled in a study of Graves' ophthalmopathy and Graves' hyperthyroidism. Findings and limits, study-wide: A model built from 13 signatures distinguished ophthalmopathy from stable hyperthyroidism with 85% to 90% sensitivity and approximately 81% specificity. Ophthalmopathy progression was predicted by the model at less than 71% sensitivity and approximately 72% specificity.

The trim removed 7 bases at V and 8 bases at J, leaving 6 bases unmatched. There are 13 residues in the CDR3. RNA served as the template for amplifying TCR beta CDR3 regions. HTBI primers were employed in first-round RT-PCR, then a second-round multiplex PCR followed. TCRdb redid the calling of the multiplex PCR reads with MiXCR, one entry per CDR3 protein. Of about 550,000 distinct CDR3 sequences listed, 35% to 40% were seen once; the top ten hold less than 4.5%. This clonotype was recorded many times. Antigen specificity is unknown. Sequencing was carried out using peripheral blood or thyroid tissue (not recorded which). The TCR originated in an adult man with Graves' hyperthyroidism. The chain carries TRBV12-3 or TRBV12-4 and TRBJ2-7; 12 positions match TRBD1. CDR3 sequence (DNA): TGTGCCAGCACCGGGACAGGGGGCCTTCAGCAGTACTTC. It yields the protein CASTGTGGLQQYF.